These T cell receptor beta chains were read from a single sample in a study of glioma-infiltrating T cells after dendritic cell vaccination. TCRdb keeps only in-frame clones here, not all; method: immunoSEQ multiplex PCR. This sample has over 90,000 clones, with more than 70% found just once. The specimen was blood, collected after dendritic cell vaccination. Receptors originate from a human donor with glioblastoma. Each CDR3 is given with its conserved first and last residue. The D gene is left open where the match is weak. The listing skips clone size in some rows; elsewhere it reads once, few, many or a size class.

16 | TRBJ2-7 | TRBV4-1 | TRBD1 | NA | TGCGCCAGCAGCCTCCTAACCGGGACAGGGGGCTACGAGCAGTACTTC | CASSLLTGTGGYEQYF
15 | TRBJ2-1 | TRBV10-3 | TRBD2 | NA | TGTGCCATCGGATCGGCTAGCGGGAGGTGGACTGAGCAGTTCTTC | CAIGSASGRWTEQFF
15 | TRBJ1-1 | TRBV30 | TRBD1 | NA | TGTGCCTGGAGTGTACCGGGACAGGGAATCGCTGAAGCTTTCTTT | CAWSVPGQGIAEAFF
17 | TRBJ1-2 | TRBV27 | TRBD1 | NA | TGTGCCAGCACACCAGGGACAGGGGGTTATAAGGGCTATGGCTACACCTTC | CASTPGTGGYKGYGYTF
10 | TRBJ2-1 | TRBV27 | NA | once | TGTGCCAGCAATAGACTCCCTACGTTCTTC | CASNRLPTFF
16 | TRBJ1-5 | TRBV27 | NA | NA | TGTGCCAGCAGCCTACTAGGAAGGGCCGTCAATCAGCCCCAGCATTTT | CASSLLGRAVNQPQHF
12 | TRBJ2-6 | TRBV11-2 | NA | NA | TGTGCCAGCAGCTCCTTGGCCAACGTCCTGACTTTC | CASSSLANVLTF
16 | TRBJ1-3 | TRBV10-3 | NA | few | TGTGCCATCAGTGGCGGATCAGCGACGTCTGGAAACACCATATATTTT | CAISGGSATSGNTIYF
16 | TRBJ2-1 | TRBV19 | TRBD2 | once | TGTGCCAGTAGTATTTCTAGCGGGAGTCTCTACAATGAGCAGTTCTTC | CASSISSGSLYNEQFF
17 | TRBJ2-2 | TRBV27 | TRBD2 | NA | TGTGCCAGCAGTTTATTTCGCGGGAGGGCTAACACCGGGGAGCTGTTTTTT | CASSLFRGRANTGELFF
13 | TRBJ1-6 | TRBV30 | NA | NA | TGTGCCTGGAGTGTGGGGGGGGATTCACCCCTCCACTTT | CAWSVGGDSPLHF
15 | TRBJ2-1 | TRBV6-1 | TRBD2 | NA | TGTGCCAGCAGGGAGACTAGCGGGAGTGGCAATGAGCAGTTCTTC | CASRETSGSGNEQFF
14 | TRBJ2-1 | TRBV30 | NA | NA | TGTGCCTGGAGTGGGACAGACTACTACAATGAGCAGTTCTTC | CAWSGTDYYNEQFF
13 | TRBJ1-1 | TRBV10-3 | TRBD1 | few | TGTGCCATCAGGGGGACAGACGGAGCTGAAGCTTTCTTT | CAIRGTDGAEAFF
14 | TRBJ1-5 | TRBV7-2 | NA | NA | TGTGCCAGCAGCTTAGCGCGGGGGAATCAGCCCCAGCATTTT | CASSLARGNQPQHF
15 | TRBJ2-5 | TRBV9 | NA | NA | TGTGCCAGCAGCGTAGTCGGGGGAGGTCAAGAGACCCAGTACTTC | CASSVVGGGQETQYF
15 | TRBJ1-3 | TRBV6-1 | NA | NA | TGTGCCAGCAGTGCGACAGATCCCTCTGGAAACACCATATATTTT | CASSATDPSGNTIYF
13 | TRBJ1-1 | TRBV18 | NA | NA | TGTGCCAGCTCACCGGTAACAGTTGCTGAAGCTTTCTTT | CASSPVTVAEAFF
18 | TRBJ1-3 | TRBV7-9 | NA | NA | TGTGCCAGCAGCTCTTTTTTGGGACTTCGCCCCTCTGGAAACACCATATATTTT | CASSSFLGLRPSGNTIYF
16 | TRBJ2-3 | TRBV5-1 | TRBD1 | once | TGCGCCAGCAGCTCGGCCGACAGGGCAAGCACAGATACGCAGTATTTT | CASSSADRASTDTQYF
17 | TRBJ2-3 | TRBV5-4 | TRBD2 | once | TGTGCCAGCACCGGGACTAGCGGGGGGACCGGCACAGATACGCAGTATTTT | CASTGTSGGTGTDTQYF
13 | TRBJ1-2 | TRBV9 | TRBD1 | NA | TGTGCCAGCAGCGTCACAGGGGAGGATGGCTACACCTTC | CASSVTGEDGYTF
15 | TRBJ2-2 | TRBV27 | TRBD2 | NA | TGTGCCAGCCAAAGACTAGCGGCGAACACCGGGGAGCTGTTTTTT | CASQRLAANTGELFF
15 | TRBJ1-2 | TRBV18 | NA | NA | TGTGCCAGCTCACCAACAGGGTCTACCCACTATGGCTACACCTTC | CASSPTGSTHYGYTF
15 | TRBJ1-2 | TRBV2 | TRBD1 | NA | TGTGCCAGCAAAGAAGGACAGGGAAGTATCTATGGCTACACCTTC | CASKEGQGSIYGYTF
16 | TRBJ2-7 | TRBV4-2 | TRBD2 | few | TGTGCCAGCAGCCAAGATATGGCGGGAGTGTCCTACGAGCAGTACTTC | CASSQDMAGVSYEQYF
13 | TRBJ1-1 | TRBV5-4 | NA | few | TGTGCCAGCAGCTGGGCCCGGGGAACTGAAGCTTTCTTT | CASSWARGTEAFF
12 | TRBJ2-7 | TRBV30 | TRBD2 | NA | TGTGCCTGGAGTCAAAGGACTAGCGGGGGCACATTC | CAWSQRTSGGTF
15 | TRBJ1-4 | TRBV7-9 | NA | many | TGTGCCAGCAGTTCAGTCCAGGGGAACGATGAAAAACTGTTTTTT | CASSSVQGNDEKLFF